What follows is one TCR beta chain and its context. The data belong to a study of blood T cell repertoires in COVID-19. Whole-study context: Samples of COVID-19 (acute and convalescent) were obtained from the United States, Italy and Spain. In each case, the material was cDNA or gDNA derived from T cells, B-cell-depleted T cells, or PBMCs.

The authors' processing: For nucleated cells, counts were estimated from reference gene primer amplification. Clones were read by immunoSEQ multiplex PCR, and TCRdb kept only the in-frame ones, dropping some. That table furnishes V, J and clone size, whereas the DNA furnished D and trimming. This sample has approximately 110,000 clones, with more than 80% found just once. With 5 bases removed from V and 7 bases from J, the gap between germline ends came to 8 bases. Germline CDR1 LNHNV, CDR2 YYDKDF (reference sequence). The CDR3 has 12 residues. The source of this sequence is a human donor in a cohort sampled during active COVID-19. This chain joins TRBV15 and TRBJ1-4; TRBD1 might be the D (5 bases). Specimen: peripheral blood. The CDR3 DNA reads TGTGCCACCAGCTGGAGGGGTGAAAAACTGTTTTTT. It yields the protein CATSWRGEKLFF.